The 27 T cell receptor beta chains presented below share a single source sample, sequenced in a study of T-cell reconstitution after alpha-beta-depleted transplantation in children. Preparation of the TCRbeta library involved a method that used unique molecular identifiers. One entry per CDR3 protein, called by TCRdb with MiXCR from the PCR reads. The repertoire consists of around 600,000 distinct CDR3 sequences, with approximately 15% occurring once and the leading ten covering 1.1%. The material sequenced was PBMCs from the stem cell graft donor, taken from the stem cell graft. These receptor sequences come from a human donor who donated a stem cell graft to a child with acute myeloid leukemia.

This clonotype occurred many times. The chain's CDR3 is CASSPSGQREQYV. The DNA of the CDR3 is TGTGCCAGCAGCCCCTCTGGACAGCGGGAGCAGTACGTC. The rearrangement joins TRBV6-1 to TRBJ2-7, with a possible D match to TRBD1 (6 bases). Looked up from germline, CDR1 is MNHNS and CDR2 is SASEGT. V lost 6 bases to trimming and J lost 7 bases, with 16 bases between them. This CDR3 has 13 residues.

V is TRBV27 and J is TRBJ2-2, with TRBD2 matching over 9 bases. Germline CDR1 reads MNHEY; CDR2 reads SMNVEV (reference sequence). V lost 4 bases, J lost 7 bases, and 7 bases stayed unmatched. The CDR3 runs to 15 residues. CDR3: CASSWATSGDGELFF. CDR3 coding DNA: TGTGCCAGCAGTTGGGCGACTAGCGGAGACGGGGAGCTGTTTTTT.

J is TRBJ2-1 and V is TRBV5-5; D gene uncertain. Germline CDR1 is SGHKS and CDR2 is YYEKEE (reference sequence). This CDR3 contains 12 residues. Trimming shortened V by 1 base and J by 8 bases, and 7 bases separated the two germline ends. CDR3 bases: TGTGCCAGCAGCTTGCCCCAAGATGAGCAGTTCTTC. This encodes CASSLPQDEQFF.

A few counts support this clonotype. This chain links TRBV18 with TRBJ2-7, with D possibly being TRBD2 (5 bases). The V end was cut by 1 base, the J end by 3 bases, with 10 bases between. This CDR3 contains 14 residues. Germline CDR1 KGHSH, CDR2 LQKENI. CDR3 DNA sequence: TGTGCCAGCTCACCACACCGGGGAGACTACGAGCAGTACGTC. It encodes CASSPHRGDYEQYV.

Many counts were recorded for this clonotype. The chain couples TRBV5-1 to TRBJ2-1, with 9 bases identical to TRBD1. The V and J ends lost 5 bases and 5 bases, in that order; junction bases with no gene match: 11. CDR1 SGHRS and CDR2 YFSETQ come from the germline V gene. The CDR3 is 16 residues long. The CDR3 loop reads CASSLKGGTGHNEQFF. For the CDR3, the DNA is TGCGCCAGCAGTCTGAAGGGAGGGACAGGGCACAATGAGCAGTTCTTC.

This chain links TRBV5-6 with TRBJ1-2; no clear D gene. The CDR3 extends over 16 amino acids. Trimming stripped 0 bases from V and 4 bases from J, with 16 bases between. Germline lookup yields CDR1 SGHDT and CDR2 YYEEEE. The CDR3 nucleotides read TGTGCCAGCAGCTTGGTGCGGGCACTCCTTTCCTATGGCTACACCTTC. It translates to CASSLVRALLSYGYTF.

This rearrangement joins TRBV7-8 to TRBJ2-7; D is ambiguous. CDR1 and CDR2 (germline): SGHVS, FQNEAQ. The CDR3 is made up of 17 amino acids. V was shortened by 3 bases and J by 0 bases, with 18 bases between the two germline ends. The DNA for the CDR3 is TGTGCCAGCAGCTTCGGGCATCTCCTGAGGAGCTCCTACGAGCAGTACTTC. It yields the protein CASSFGHLLRSSYEQYF.

This clonotype was observed at least ten times. This rearrangement joins TRBV20-1 to TRBJ2-3; TRBD1 matches at 7 bases. Germline assignment: CDR1 DFQATT and CDR2 SNEGSKA (reference sequence). CDR3 length: 17 amino acids. Germline trimming cut 3 bases from V and 2 bases from J; bases unmatched to any gene: 14. The CDR3 protein is CSASPEGTVDITDTQYF. CDR3 bases: TGCAGTGCTAGTCCTGAGGGGACAGTAGATATCACAGATACGCAGTATTTT.

Ten or more counts support this clonotype. The rearrangement links TRBV5-1 to TRBJ1-5; D is unclear. CDR3 size: 14 residues. In germline, CDR1 is SGHRS, CDR2 YFSETQ. V dropped 1 base and J dropped 7 bases, with 12 bases sitting between them. The CDR3 is CASSLSGLGQPQHF. CDR3 bases: TGCGCCAGCAGCTTGTCGGGTTTAGGCCAGCCCCAGCATTTT.

This clonotype was picked up one time. Germline and junction disagree at one end, which may indicate a read error. This chain uses TRBV20-1 with TRBJ1-4; TRBD1 is a possible D gene (5 bases). Germline V lookup: CDR1 DFQATT, CDR2 SNEGSKA (reference sequence). The CDR3 extends over 15 amino acids. CDR3 nucleotide sequence: TGCTGTGCCGAACGTCCGGGACGGCTTAATGAAAAACTGTTTTTT. Encoded protein: CCAERPGRLNEKLFF.

This clonotype has ten or more counts. This chain links TRBV12-3 or TRBV12-4 with TRBJ1-2, with no clear D. CDR3 length: 13 residues. V was pared by 6 bases and J by 4 bases, with 12 bases between. CDR3 DNA: TGTGCCAGCAGATCTACTGGTCCCTATGGCTACACCTTC. Protein: CASRSTGPYGYTF.

This clonotype was picked up many times. The V and J genes are TRBV20-1 and TRBJ2-3, with D hard to call. This CDR3 has 12 residues. In germline, CDR1 is DFQATT, CDR2 SNEGSKA (reference sequence). Trimming stripped 3 bases from V and 9 bases from J, with 13 bases between. CDR3: CSASLVRETQYF. The DNA for the CDR3 is TGCAGTGCTAGCCTCGTTCGAGAGACGCAGTATTTT.

This clonotype was detected only a few times. The chain carries TRBV5-1 and TRBJ2-7; D gene ambiguous. V was shortened by 0 bases and J by 0 bases, with 7 bases between the two germline ends. Germline V lookup: CDR1 SGHRS, CDR2 YFSETQ. CDR3 length equals 14 residues. CDR3 nucleotide sequence: TGCGCCAGCAGCTTGGAACCTAGCTCCTACGAGCAGTACGTC. Amino acids: CASSLEPSSYEQYV.

This chain joins TRBV12-3 or TRBV12-4 and TRBJ2-7; perhaps TRBD2 as D (5 bases). Between the trimmed V and J ends, which lost 5 bases and 2 bases, there was a span of 13 bases. The CDR3 runs 14 residues. The CDR3 spells CASSPLTRTYEQYF. As DNA, the CDR3 is TGTGCCAGCAGTCCCTTAACTAGGACCTACGAGCAGTACTTC.

This clonotype was recorded a few times. The chain uses TRBV5-1 and TRBJ2-6, with D hard to call. Germline loops: CDR1 SGHRS, CDR2 YFSETQ. Deletions cut 7 bases from V and 0 bases from J, with 11 bases between. CDR3 length: 15 residues. Here the CDR3 DNA reads TGCGCCAGCCGCATGGGCCTCTCTGGGGCCAACGTCCTGACTTTC. Protein: CASRMGLSGANVLTF.

This clonotype was detected only a few times. The CDR3 DNA is TGTGCCAGCAGTATCCACGGGTCGGTCGGGAGCTCTGGAAACACCATATATTTT. This translates into CASSIHGSVGSSGNTIYF. The chain uses TRBV27 and TRBJ1-3; no reliable D call. There are 18 residues in the CDR3. Per germline, CDR1 MNHEY and CDR2 SMNVEV (reference sequence). Between the trimmed V and J ends, which lost 5 bases and 0 bases, there was a span of 20 bases.

This clonotype occurred a few times. The chain is built from TRBV10-3 and TRBJ1-5; perhaps TRBD1 as D (5 bases). V was cut by 6 bases and J by 0 bases, with 9 bases left in between. The CDR3 covers 14 residues. Germline V gene lookup returns CDR1 ENHRY and CDR2 SYGVKD. The CDR3 DNA sequence: TGTGCCATCAGGGGGACGGATAGCAATCAGCCCCAGCATTTT. Protein product: CAIRGTDSNQPQHF.

This clonotype was seen at least ten times. The chain is built from TRBV12-3 or TRBV12-4 and TRBJ1-6, with D unresolved. Between the trimmed V and J ends, which lost 3 bases and 7 bases, there was a span of 7 bases. The CDR3 is made up of 13 amino acids. This CDR3 is CASSFFENSPLHF. The CDR3 DNA reads TGTGCCAGCAGTTTTTTCGAGAATTCACCCCTCCACTTT.

This clonotype was seen at least ten times. The gene calls are TRBV20-1 and TRBJ1-4; D perhaps matches TRBD1 (5 bases). V was clipped by 0 bases and J by 3 bases, with 8 bases between them. The CDR3 length is 14 residues. Germline V CDR1 and CDR2: DFQATT, SNEGSKA (reference sequence). The CDR3 loop is CSAREGGANEKLFF. CDR3 DNA sequence: TGCAGTGCTAGAGAGGGGGGGGCTAATGAAAAACTGTTTTTT.

This clonotype was counted between two and nine times. The gene calls are TRBV28 and TRBJ1-4, with TRBD1 matching over 7 bases. The CDR3 extends over 15 amino acids. CDR1 and CDR2 (germline): MDHEN, SYDVKM. After removal of 7 bases from V and 4 bases from J, the junction contained 9 bases not matched to a gene. CDR3 DNA: TGTGCCAGCACCCACCGAAGGGACAGTAATGAAAAACTGTTTTTT. It codes for CASTHRRDSNEKLFF.

The sample holds many counts of this clonotype. The rearrangement uses TRBV5-1 and TRBJ1-5; TRBD1 might be the D (6 bases). Deletions cut 0 bases from V and 7 bases from J, with 11 bases between. Germline CDR1 reads SGHRS; CDR2 reads YFSETQ. The CDR3 sequence is 14 residues long. The CDR3 DNA follows: TGCGCCAGCAGCTTGGGACAGGCGGACCAGCCCCAGCATTTT. The encoded protein is CASSLGQADQPQHF.

The gene calls are TRBV12-3 or TRBV12-4 and TRBJ2-2, with TRBD1 identical over 11 bases. V shed 5 bases and J 5 bases; nucleotides not matched to a gene: 4. This CDR3 has 15 residues. CDR3 coding DNA: TGTGCCAGCAGTAGATGGGACAGGGGGACCGGGGAGCTGTTTTTT. It is translated as CASSRWDRGTGELFF.

This clonotype occurred many times. The chain is built from TRBV20-1 and TRBJ1-4; D possibly corresponds to TRBD1 (5 bases). Trimming stripped 3 bases from V and 7 bases from J, with 15 bases between. Germline V lookup: CDR1 DFQATT, CDR2 SNEGSKA (reference sequence). This CDR3 region has 14 residues. CDR3 coding DNA: TGCAGTGCTAGGACAGTGGGGGGAAGTGAAAAACTGTTTTTT. Amino acid sequence: CSARTVGGSEKLFF.

This clonotype showed up many times. The genes are TRBV29-1 and TRBJ2-1; 10 bases map to TRBD1. V lost 2 bases, J lost 5 bases, and 3 bases stayed unmatched. Germline assignment: CDR1 SQVTM and CDR2 ANQGSEA. The CDR3 covers 14 residues. CDR3 in DNA: TGCAGCGTTGAAAGGGACAGGGGTGACAATGAGCAGTTCTTC. This encodes CSVERDRGDNEQFF.

Many counts were recorded for this clonotype. The chain recombines TRBV6-5 with TRBJ1-1; D is unclear. CDR3 length equals 13 residues. Germline CDR1 is MNHEY and CDR2 is SVGAGI. V was cut by 0 bases and J by 6 bases, with 8 bases left in between. In DNA form, the CDR3 reads TGTGCCAGCAGTTACTCGCGGGCGGCTGAAGCTTTCTTT. This translates into CASSYSRAAEAFF.

This clonotype appeared many times. The J gene is TRBJ1-5, the V gene TRBV20-1, with D unresolved. Germline CDR1 reads DFQATT; CDR2 reads SNEGSKA (reference sequence). Trimming took 0 bases from V and 0 from J, leaving 15 bases between them. CDR3 length equals 17 residues. The CDR3, as DNA: TGCAGTGCTAGAGATGGGCAGACGACTTATAGCAATCAGCCCCAGCATTTT. This encodes CSARDGQTTYSNQPQHF.

This clonotype occurred a few times. This rearrangement joins TRBV30 to TRBJ1-2, with a possible D match to TRBD1 (5 bases). This CDR3 has 13 amino acids. The V gene lost 1 base and the J gene lost 8 bases, with 14 bases spanning the gap. The V gene's germline CDR1 is GTSNPN and CDR2 SVGIG (reference sequence). The chain's CDR3 is CAWSATGVEGYTF. In DNA form, the CDR3 reads TGTGCCTGGAGTGCCACAGGTGTTGAGGGCTACACCTTC. The whole variable domain, filled in from reference TRBV30 and TRBJ1-2, reads SQTIHQWPATLVQPVGSPLSLECTVEGTSNPNLYWYRQAAGRGLQLLFYSVGIGQISSEVPQNLSASRPQDRQFILSSKKLLLSDSGFYLCAWSATGVEGYTFGSGTRLTVV.